This TCR beta chain was identified during a study of blood T cell repertoires in COVID-19. On the study more broadly: The analysed material was cDNA or gDNA that came from T cells, B-cell-depleted T cells, or PBMCs.

Individuals aged about 18 to 89 years were recruited from about two dozen US areas. Categorization into cohorts depended on clinical history that participants reported. Cohort 3 donors counted as recovered after two negative PCRs, clearance, or resolved symptoms. Clones were read by immunoSEQ multiplex PCR, and TCRdb kept only the in-frame ones, dropping some. The sample comprises approximately 300,000 clones, just over 85% of which are singletons, and roughly a tenth rests with the top ten. The clonotype comes from a young woman who had recovered from COVID-19. Sample: PBMCs or T cells enriched from blood (not recorded which).

Here the CDR3 DNA reads TGTGCCAGCAGTTTTCCTCCGGGACTAGGCTACGAGCAGTACTTC. Translation gives CASSFPPGLGYEQYF. This sequence joins TRBV28 and TRBJ2-7; TRBD2 matches at 8 bases. Looked up from germline, CDR1 is MDHEN and CDR2 is SYDVKM. V shed 3 bases, J shed 3 bases, and the junction held 7 bases outside the gene matches. This CDR3 has 15 amino acids.